The clone carrying this TCR beta chain was detected only a few times. The sample belongs to a study of early T cells in non-severe SARS-CoV-2 infection. V trimming: 2 bases; J trimming: 2 bases; junction bases outside the gene matches: 6. This CDR3 contains 16 residues. Germline V gene data show CDR1 as DFQATT and CDR2 as SNEGSKA (reference sequence). Via MiXCR, TCRdb re-called the 5' RACE reads, giving one row per CDR3 protein. The table includes roughly 76,000 distinct CDR3 sequences, 12% detected once. The V and J genes are TRBV20-1 and TRBJ2-1, with 10 nucleotides matching TRBD2. This receptor was obtained from an adult who was a healthcare worker with PCR-confirmed SARS-CoV-2 infection or an uninfected control (not recorded which). Sequenced sample: whole blood. The CDR3 DNA reads TGCAGTGCTAGAAGGGCTAGCGGGAGCCCCTACAATGAGCAGTTCTTC. Its translation: CSARRASGSPYNEQFF.